This entry lists 17 T cell receptor beta chains sequenced from one sample in a study of regulatory T cells in long-lasting Graves disease. Described time point: newly diagnosed GD, antithyroid drugs for less than 3 months. Researchers made the TCR library from RNA that was extracted from PBMCs. CDR3 regions were amplified by Arm-PCR using iRepertoire HTBI primers to build TCR beta libraries. MiXCR was run by TCRdb on the multiplex PCR reads, yielding one entry per CDR3 protein. The sample lists approximately 440,000 distinct CDR3 sequences, about 17% seen once, with 9% to 15% in the top ten. The same data also contributed to another study, on T cells in Graves' hyperthyroidism and ophthalmopathy.

The sequencing here drew on peripheral blood mononuclear cells (PBMCs), taken at new diagnosis, from a patient treated with antithyroid drugs. These receptors came from a man aged 35-49 years with Graves disease.

The rearrangement joins TRBV5-6 to TRBJ2-2; D remains unclear. The CDR3 consists of 18 residues. Germline V gene sequence: CDR1 SGHDT, CDR2 YYEEEE. The V and J ends lost 1 base and 0 bases respectively, with 16 bases between them. The CDR3 protein is CASSLLRLHGPNTGELFF. CDR3 nucleotides: TGTGCCAGCAGCTTGTTAAGGTTGCACGGCCCGAACACCGGGGAGCTGTTTTTT.

The rearrangement uses TRBV4-1 and TRBJ2-1; 8 positions agree with TRBD1. J was trimmed by 7 bases and V by 2 bases; bases with no gene match: 10. Germline assignment: CDR1 MGHRA and CDR2 YSYEKL. The CDR3 runs 16 residues. CDR3 sequence (DNA): TGCGCCAGCAGCCAATTCAGGACAGGGTTTCTAAATGAGCAGTTCTTC. This sequence encodes CASSQFRTGFLNEQFF.

This clonotype was observed many times. V and J are TRBV5-1 and TRBJ1-1, with D tentatively TRBD1 (5 bases). There are 13 residues in the CDR3. Trimming removed 4 bases at V and 1 base at J, with 8 bases between. The germline V gene encodes CDR1 SGHRS and CDR2 YFSETQ. The CDR3 sequence: CASSRGENTEAFF. In nucleotides, the CDR3 is TGCGCCAGCAGCCGGGGGGAGAACACTGAAGCTTTCTTT. The whole variable domain, remainder taken from reference TRBV5-1 and TRBJ1-1, is KAGVTQTPRYLIKTRGQQVTLSCSPISGHRSVSWYQQTPGQGLQFLFEYFSETQRNKGNFPGRFSGRQFSNSRSEMNVSTLELGDSALYLCASSRGENTEAFFGQGTRLTVV.

The chain combines TRBV6-1 with TRBJ1-1; D is unclear. Per the germline V gene, CDR1 is MNHNS and CDR2 is SASEGT. The ends were cut back, 3 bases at V and 6 bases at J, with 5 bases in the middle. The CDR3 is 11 residues long. In nucleotides, the CDR3 is TGTGCCAGCAGTGAGAATGCTGAAGCTTTCTTT. As protein: CASSENAEAFF.

There are many counts of this clonotype. The chain has TRBV6-2 or TRBV6-3 and TRBJ2-1; no definite D call. Trimming removed 5 bases from V and 2 bases from J, with 4 bases in between. Germline assignment: CDR1 MNHEY and CDR2 SVGEGT. The CDR3 is made up of 12 amino acids. CDR3 nucleotides: TGTGCCAGCAGTGACACCTACAATGAGCAGTTCTTC. Translated: CASSDTYNEQFF.

Many counts were recorded for this clonotype. This chain connects TRBV12-3 or TRBV12-4 to TRBJ1-5; D unclear. The V end was cut by 2 bases, the J end by 1 base, with 3 bases between. The CDR3 length is 13 residues. Here the CDR3 DNA reads TGTGCCAGCAGTTTATGGAGCAATCAGCCCCAGCATTTT. It specifies CASSLWSNQPQHF.

This clonotype was detected many times. The rearrangement links TRBV2 to TRBJ1-2; TRBD1 agrees at 9 bases. This CDR3 has 16 amino acids. The germline V gene encodes CDR1 SNHLY and CDR2 FYNNEI. The V and J ends lost 0 bases and 4 bases, in that order; junction bases with no gene match: 6. CDR3 coding DNA: TGTGCCAGCAGTGAAGCGGGGACAGGGACCCGCTATGGCTACACCTTC. This sequence encodes CASSEAGTGTRYGYTF.

The V and J genes are TRBV29-1 and TRBJ2-5; D unresolved. The V gene lost 8 bases and the J gene lost 3 bases, with 16 bases spanning the gap. The CDR3 loop spans 13 amino acids. Germline V gene data show CDR1 as SQVTM and CDR2 as ANQGSEA. The DNA for the CDR3 is TGCAGCTTCGTAGGAAACCTCAAAGAGACCCAGTACTTC. This gives the protein CSFVGNLKETQYF. The full variable domain, rest sourced from reference TRBV29-1 and TRBJ2-5, is SAVISQKPSRDICQRGTSLTIQCQVDSQVTMMFWYRQQPGQSLTLIATANQGSEATYESGFVIDKFPISRPNLTFSTLTVSNMSPEDSSIYLCSFVGNLKETQYFGPGTRLLVL.

Comment on this clonotype: Its ends do not fully match the called genes, so a read error is possible. V gene TRBV18 combines with J gene TRBJ1-4; 7 nucleotides match TRBD1. In germline, CDR1 is KGHSH, CDR2 LQKENI. The CDR3 has 15 residues. The DNA for the CDR3 is TGTGCCAGCTCAGCACCCGGGACAGTTAATGAAAAACTGTTTTTT. Its protein is CASSAPGTVNEKLFF.

In regard to this clonotype: This may come from a read error, since a much larger clone is one base off. A read error is likely, as this CDR3 ends without the conserved phenylalanine or tryptophan. The V call is TRBV29-1, the J call TRBJ2-3; D may be TRBD1 or TRBD2 (6 bases each). The CDR3 is 15 residues long. V was pared by 7 bases and J by 0 bases, with 17 bases between. Germline CDR1 SQVTM, CDR2 ANQGSEA. The CDR3 DNA reads as TGCAGCGGTCTAGGGGGAGGTACTAGCACAGATACGCAGTATTCT. It codes for CSGLGGGTSTDTQYS.

The table lists this clonotype with many counts. The CDR3, as DNA: TGCGCCAGCAGCTTGGGCGGGAGCGCCTACAATGAGCAGTTCTTC. Encoded protein: CASSLGGSAYNEQFF. This chain connects TRBV5-1 to TRBJ2-1, with 7 nucleotides matching TRBD2. Germline assignment: CDR1 SGHRS and CDR2 YFSETQ. The CDR3 covers 15 residues. V was pared by 0 bases and J by 2 bases, with 2 bases of the junction left unmatched. The full variable domain, with the rest looked up from reference TRBV5-1 and TRBJ2-1, is KAGVTQTPRYLIKTRGQQVTLSCSPISGHRSVSWYQQTPGQGLQFLFEYFSETQRNKGNFPGRFSGRQFSNSRSEMNVSTLELGDSALYLCASSLGGSAYNEQFFGPGTRLTVL.

This chain joins TRBV20-1 and TRBJ2-5; unclear D gene. This CDR3 is built from 14 residues. Trimming shortened V by 6 bases and J by 1 base, and 15 bases separated the two germline ends. The germline V gene has CDR1 DFQATT and CDR2 SNEGSKA (reference sequence). In DNA, the CDR3 is TGCAGTGCAGGACGGGCCCTTACCCAAGAGACCCAGTACTTC. Translating it yields CSAGRALTQETQYF.

This clonotype showed up many times. The V call is TRBV20-1, the J call TRBJ2-1, with 8 bases matching TRBD2. With 6 bases clipped from V and 3 bases from J, the junction kept 10 bases outside the gene matches. In germline, CDR1 is DFQATT, CDR2 SNEGSKA (reference sequence). CDR3 size: 15 residues. The CDR3 DNA reads as TGCAGTGCCCCGGACGAGCGGGAGAGCTACAATGAGCAGTTCTTC. Residues: CSAPDERESYNEQFF.

The chain links TRBV24-1 to TRBJ2-1; D perhaps matches TRBD1 (5 bases). CDR3 length equals 17 residues. The germline gives CDR1 KGHDR, CDR2 SFDVKD. V was shortened by 3 bases and J by 3 bases, with 17 bases between the two germline ends. The CDR3 DNA follows: TGTGCCACCAGTGATCCCGCCGGAGCTCAGGGCTACAATGAGCAGTTCTTC. This sequence encodes CATSDPAGAQGYNEQFF.

There are many counts of this clonotype. The chain recombines TRBV20-1 with TRBJ2-5; D is unresolved. From germline, CDR1 is DFQATT and CDR2 SNEGSKA (reference sequence). CDR3 length equals 13 residues. Trimming cost V 4 bases and J 0 bases, with 9 bases left between them. The CDR3 nucleotides read TGCAGTGCTATTTTACCGTACCAAGAGACCCAGTACTTC. This sequence encodes CSAILPYQETQYF.

Ten or more counts support this clonotype. The chain couples TRBV27 to TRBJ2-1; 9 nucleotides match TRBD2. Trimming cost V 4 bases and J 7 bases; bases outside gene matches: 8. There are 15 residues in the CDR3. Germline V gene sequence: CDR1 MNHEY, CDR2 SMNVEV (reference sequence). This chain's CDR3 is CASSWRGLASNEQFF. In DNA form, the CDR3 reads TGTGCCAGCAGTTGGCGGGGACTAGCAAGTAATGAGCAGTTCTTC.

This clonotype was seen ten or more times. This chain joins TRBV28 and TRBJ2-1, with 7 bases lining up with TRBD1. Germline CDR1 MDHEN, CDR2 SYDVKM. Trimming at V came to 5 bases and at J to 7 bases, leaving 2 bases not matched to a gene. The CDR3 consists of 12 residues. CDR3 nucleotides: TGTGCCAGCAGTACAGGGGTAAATGAGCAGTTCTTC. Its translation is CASSTGVNEQFF.